A selection of T cell receptor beta chains follows, all from one sample in a study of CD8 T cells in ankylosing spondylitis. One entry per CDR3 protein, called by TCRdb with MiXCR from the 5' RACE reads. The sample lists around 490,000 distinct CDR3 sequences, approximately 5% occurring once. The sample taken for sequencing was blood, either unsorted or a sorted T cell fraction (not recorded which). Receptors originate from a male donor with ankylosing spondylitis. Each CDR3 is given with its conserved first and last residue. The order of the fields is clone size, J gene, D gene, V gene, CDR3 protein, CDR3 DNA. D genes are given only for firm matches. Expanded clones get a size class; other rows say once, few or many, or leave the size out.

abundance: many; j_gene: TRBJ2-5; d_gene: .; v_gene: TRBV5-5; CDR3aa: CASSARQETQYF; CDR3nt: TGTGCCAGCAGCGCCCGACAAGAGACCCAGTACTTC
abundance: many; j_gene: TRBJ2-7; d_gene: .; v_gene: TRBV18; CDR3aa: CASSLRDKSEQYF; CDR3nt: TGTGCCAGCTCATTAAGGGATAAGAGCGAGCAGTACTTC
abundance: many; j_gene: TRBJ2-1; d_gene: TRBD1; v_gene: TRBV24-1; CDR3aa: CATSDLGDRGIPNEQFF; CDR3nt: TGTGCCACCAGTGATTTGGGAGACAGGGGTATCCCCAATGAGCAGTTCTTC
abundance: many; j_gene: TRBJ2-7; d_gene: .; v_gene: TRBV11-1; CDR3aa: CASSPRLHYYEQYF; CDR3nt: TGTGCCAGCAGCCCTAGACTACACTACTACGAGCAGTACTTC
abundance: few; j_gene: TRBJ2-2; d_gene: .; v_gene: TRBV3-1; CDR3aa: CASSHLEQINTGELFF; CDR3nt: TGTGCCAGCAGCCACTTAGAACAGATAAACACCGGGGAGCTGTTTTTT
abundance: many; j_gene: TRBJ2-3; d_gene: .; v_gene: TRBV28; CDR3aa: CASRTDTDTQYF; CDR3nt: TGTGCCAGCAGGACAGACACAGATACGCAGTATTTT
abundance: many; j_gene: TRBJ2-6; d_gene: TRBD1; v_gene: TRBV5-1; CDR3aa: CASSPRQGSGANVLTF; CDR3nt: TGCGCCAGCAGCCCCAGACAGGGGTCTGGGGCCAACGTCCTGACTTTC
abundance: many; j_gene: TRBJ1-1; d_gene: .; v_gene: TRBV5-1; CDR3aa: CASSLDSSDTEAFF; CDR3nt: TGCGCCAGCAGCTTGGACTCATCAGACACTGAAGCTTTCTTT
abundance: many; j_gene: TRBJ1-4; d_gene: .; v_gene: TRBV10-3; CDR3aa: CAIRRSGVDEKLFF; CDR3nt: TGTGCCATCAGGAGGTCAGGGGTGGATGAAAAACTGTTTTTT
abundance: many; j_gene: TRBJ1-1; d_gene: .; v_gene: TRBV20-1; CDR3aa: CRTGGNTEAFF; CDR3nt: TGCAGGACCGGGGGGAACACTGAAGCTTTCTTT
abundance: many; j_gene: TRBJ1-1; d_gene: .; v_gene: TRBV18; CDR3aa: CASSRRQAMNTEAFF; CDR3nt: TGTGCCAGCTCACGGAGACAGGCCATGAACACTGAAGCTTTCTTT
abundance: many; j_gene: TRBJ1-1; d_gene: .; v_gene: TRBV29-1; CDR3aa: CSVGQLLISNTEAFF; CDR3nt: TGCAGCGTTGGACAGCTGTTAATCTCGAACACTGAAGCTTTCTTT
abundance: .; j_gene: TRBJ2-6; d_gene: .; v_gene: TRBV27; CDR3aa: CASSLLAITGANVLTF; CDR3nt: TGTGCCAGCAGTTTATTAGCTATTACTGGGGCCAACGTCCTGACTTTC
abundance: many; j_gene: TRBJ2-7; d_gene: .; v_gene: TRBV15; CDR3aa: CATSSEGFPYEQYF; CDR3nt: TGTGCCACCAGCAGCGAGGGATTCCCCTACGAGCAGTACTTC
abundance: many; j_gene: TRBJ1-2; d_gene: .; v_gene: TRBV4-3; CDR3aa: CASSQDHWARDGYTF; CDR3nt: TGCGCCAGCAGCCAAGATCACTGGGCGAGGGACGGCTACACCTTC
abundance: many; j_gene: TRBJ2-3; d_gene: .; v_gene: TRBV20-1; CDR3aa: CSAQLPNTDTQYF; CDR3nt: TGCAGTGCCCAACTCCCGAACACAGATACGCAGTATTTT
abundance: many; j_gene: TRBJ2-7; d_gene: TRBD2; v_gene: TRBV27; CDR3aa: CASSLFWGGEQYF; CDR3nt: TGTGCCAGCAGTTTATTCTGGGGGGGCGAGCAGTACTTC
abundance: many; j_gene: TRBJ2-1; d_gene: TRBD2; v_gene: TRBV4-2; CDR3aa: CASSQTKTSGAYNEQFF; CDR3nt: TGTGCCAGCAGCCAGACCAAGACTAGCGGCGCGTACAATGAGCAGTTCTTC
abundance: .; j_gene: TRBJ2-2; d_gene: .; v_gene: TRBV6-2/TRBV6-3; CDR3aa: CAIQELLNTGELFF; CDR3nt: TGTGCGATACAGGAGCTACTAAACACCGGGGAGCTGTTTTTT
abundance: many; j_gene: TRBJ2-3; d_gene: .; v_gene: TRBV6-1; CDR3aa: CATRGGTDPLWGQYF; CDR3nt: TGTGCCACCCGGGGAGGGACAGATCCTTTGTGGGGGCAGTATTTT
abundance: many; j_gene: TRBJ2-7; d_gene: .; v_gene: TRBV5-1; CDR3aa: CASSLDPNLLVEQYF; CDR3nt: TGCGCCAGCAGCTTGGACCCAAACCTACTGGTCGAGCAGTACTTC
abundance: few; j_gene: TRBJ2-5; d_gene: TRBD1; v_gene: TRBV20-1; CDR3aa: CSARRQGVAETQYF; CDR3nt: TGCAGTGCTAGGCGACAGGGGGTAGCAGAGACCCAGTACTTC
abundance: many; j_gene: TRBJ1-2; d_gene: .; v_gene: TRBV29-1; CDR3aa: CSVVGQNYGYTF; CDR3nt: TGCAGCGTTGTAGGGCAGAACTATGGCTACACCTTC
abundance: few; j_gene: TRBJ2-7; d_gene: TRBD1; v_gene: TRBV4-3; CDR3aa: CASSQEMGQGEEQYF; CDR3nt: TGCGCCAGCAGCCAAGAAATGGGACAGGGGGAAGAGCAGTACTTC
abundance: few; j_gene: TRBJ1-2; d_gene: .; v_gene: TRBV7-9; CDR3aa: CASGLGGDYGYTF; CDR3nt: TGTGCCAGCGGCCTCGGGGGCGACTATGGCTACACTTTC
abundance: many; j_gene: TRBJ1-6; d_gene: TRBD1; v_gene: TRBV12-3/TRBV12-4; CDR3aa: CASSFRTGNSPLHF; CDR3nt: TGTGCCAGCAGTTTCAGGACAGGGAATTCACCCCTCCACTTT
abundance: many; j_gene: TRBJ2-3; d_gene: .; v_gene: TRBV29-1; CDR3aa: CSVEDRLRLDTQYF; CDR3nt: TGCAGCGTTGAAGATCGACTCCGACTGGATACGCAGTATTTT
abundance: .; j_gene: TRBJ1-1; d_gene: .; v_gene: TRBV16; CDR3aa: CASSHNRPGAGTEAFF; CDR3nt: TGTGCCAGCAGTCACAATCGGCCCGGGGCCGGGACTGAAGCTTTCTTT
abundance: many; j_gene: TRBJ1-1; d_gene: .; v_gene: TRBV24-1; CDR3aa: CATRGRRGTEAFF; CDR3nt: TGTGCCACCCGCGGGCGTCGAGGCACTGAAGCTTTCTTT
abundance: few; j_gene: TRBJ2-7; d_gene: .; v_gene: TRBV3-1; CDR3aa: CASSRPAEEQYF; CDR3nt: TGTGCCAGCAGCCGTCCAGCGGAGGAGCAGTACTTC
abundance: many; j_gene: TRBJ1-1; d_gene: .; v_gene: TRBV5-1; CDR3aa: CASRAVGTEAFF; CDR3nt: TGCGCCAGCAGGGCGGTTGGGACAGAAGCTTTCTTT
abundance: many; j_gene: TRBJ1-1; d_gene: .; v_gene: TRBV27; CDR3aa: CASALGRSNTEAFF; CDR3nt: TGTGCCAGCGCCTTAGGGAGGTCGAACACTGAAGCTTTCTTT
abundance: many; j_gene: TRBJ1-5; d_gene: .; v_gene: TRBV12-3/TRBV12-4; CDR3aa: CASSLEVGLDQPQHF; CDR3nt: TGTGCCAGCAGTTTAGAAGTGGGGCTGGATCAGCCCCAGCATTTT
abundance: many; j_gene: TRBJ2-5; d_gene: .; v_gene: TRBV29-1; CDR3aa: CSVEKPQETQYF; CDR3nt: TGCAGCGTTGAAAAACCCCAAGAGACCCAGTACTTC
abundance: few; j_gene: TRBJ2-1; d_gene: .; v_gene: TRBV6-5; CDR3aa: CASSYLGGTIYNEQFF; CDR3nt: TGTGCCAGCAGTTACTTAGGGGGTACGATCTACAATGAGCAGTTCTTC
abundance: many; j_gene: TRBJ1-2; d_gene: .; v_gene: TRBV10-3; CDR3aa: CAISESGSDGYTF; CDR3nt: TGTGCCATCAGTGAGTCAGGGTCAGATGGCTACACCTTC
abundance: many; j_gene: TRBJ1-5; d_gene: .; v_gene: TRBV7-2; CDR3aa: CASSRDHNQPQHF; CDR3nt: TGTGCCAGCAGCCGGGATCACAATCAGCCCCAGCATTTT
abundance: many; j_gene: TRBJ1-1; d_gene: .; v_gene: TRBV5-1; CDR3aa: CASSFDGRNTEAFF; CDR3nt: TGCGCCAGCAGCTTTGACGGAAGGAACACTGAAGCTTTCTTT
abundance: many; j_gene: TRBJ1-1; d_gene: .; v_gene: TRBV12-3/TRBV12-4; CDR3aa: CASSYTDNTEAFF; CDR3nt: TGTGCCAGCAGCTACACAGACAACACTGAAGCTTTCTTT
abundance: .; j_gene: TRBJ2-2; d_gene: .; v_gene: TRBV20-1; CDR3aa: CCARDRTKGGTGELFF; CDR3nt: TGCTGTGCTAGAGACCGGACCAAAGGAGGCACCGGGGAGCTGTTTTTT
abundance: .; j_gene: TRBJ2-5; d_gene: TRBD2; v_gene: TRBV4-3; CDR3aa: CASSHDRGGGETQYF; CDR3nt: TGCGCCAGCAGCCACGATCGGGGGGGCGGAGAGACCCAGTACTTC
abundance: many; j_gene: TRBJ2-7; d_gene: .; v_gene: TRBV12-3/TRBV12-4; CDR3aa: CASSLFGPRYF; CDR3nt: TGTGCCAGCAGTTTATTCGGGCCCCGGTACTTC
abundance: many; j_gene: TRBJ2-7; d_gene: .; v_gene: TRBV29-1; CDR3aa: CSVAGGTEGYEQYF; CDR3nt: TGCAGCGTTGCAGGGGGAACGGAGGGCTACGAGCAGTACTTC
abundance: many; j_gene: TRBJ1-1; d_gene: .; v_gene: TRBV20-1; CDR3aa: CSARRAAMNTEAFF; CDR3nt: TGCAGTGCTAGGAGAGCAGCTATGAACACTGAAGCTTTCTTT
abundance: many; j_gene: TRBJ2-7; d_gene: TRBD2; v_gene: TRBV27; CDR3aa: CASSALLAGLYEQYF; CDR3nt: TGTGCCAGCAGTGCCTTACTAGCGGGACTGTACGAGCAGTACTTC
abundance: many; j_gene: TRBJ2-1; d_gene: TRBD1; v_gene: TRBV6-6; CDR3aa: CASSRDSNNEQFF; CDR3nt: TGTGCCAGCAGCCGGGACAGTAACAATGAGCAGTTCTTC
abundance: many; j_gene: TRBJ2-1; d_gene: .; v_gene: TRBV25-1; CDR3aa: CASSESGSRINEQFF; CDR3nt: TGTGCCAGCAGTGAATCGGGCAGCCGGATCAATGAGCAGTTCTTC
abundance: many; j_gene: TRBJ1-1; d_gene: .; v_gene: TRBV5-1; CDR3aa: CASSLGRGVEAFF; CDR3nt: TGCGCCAGCAGCTTGGGTAGGGGAGTTGAAGCTTTCTTT
abundance: many; j_gene: TRBJ2-1; d_gene: TRBD2; v_gene: TRBV28; CDR3aa: CASSSGLVGFF; CDR3nt: TGTGCCAGCAGTTCGGGACTAGTCGGGTTCTTC
abundance: many; j_gene: TRBJ2-1; d_gene: .; v_gene: TRBV6-2/TRBV6-3; CDR3aa: CASSLQDYNEQFF; CDR3nt: TGTGCCAGCAGTTTGCAGGATTACAATGAGCAGTTCTTC
abundance: many; j_gene: TRBJ2-7; d_gene: TRBD1; v_gene: TRBV29-1; CDR3aa: CSVSQGEYEQYF; CDR3nt: TGCAGCGTTAGTCAGGGGGAGTACGAGCAGTACTTC
abundance: many; j_gene: TRBJ2-3; d_gene: .; v_gene: TRBV7-6; CDR3aa: CASSLEASTDTQYF; CDR3nt: TGTGCCAGCAGCTTAGAGGCTAGCACAGATACGCAGTATTTT
abundance: .; j_gene: TRBJ2-7; d_gene: TRBD1; v_gene: TRBV6-5; CDR3aa: CASSYSGGWEQYF; CDR3nt: TGTGCCAGCAGTTATTCAGGGGGCTGGGAGCAGTACTTC
abundance: few; j_gene: TRBJ2-2; d_gene: .; v_gene: TRBV28; CDR3aa: CASSSRRGAGELFF; CDR3nt: TGTGCCAGCAGTTCCCGAAGAGGAGCCGGGGAGCTGTTTTTT
abundance: many; j_gene: TRBJ2-3; d_gene: .; v_gene: TRBV6-1; CDR3aa: CASRAGFTDTQYF; CDR3nt: TGTGCCAGCAGAGCCGGCTTTACAGATACGCAGTATTTT
abundance: many; j_gene: TRBJ1-4; d_gene: .; v_gene: TRBV12-3/TRBV12-4; CDR3aa: CASSRRRGNEKLFF; CDR3nt: TGTGCCAGCAGTCGGAGACGGGGGAATGAAAAACTGTTTTTT
abundance: many; j_gene: TRBJ2-5; d_gene: .; v_gene: TRBV6-1; CDR3aa: CASSPTDRRETQYF; CDR3nt: TGTGCCAGCAGCCCCACCGACAGGAGAGAGACCCAGTACTTC